What follows are 22 T cell receptor beta chains derived from one specimen sequenced in a study of cytomegalovirus exposure and HLA in healthy donors. The repertoire was sequenced with immunoSEQ multiplex PCR; TCRdb's copy has only in-frame clones and lacks some. The profile shows around 60,000 clones, about 90% of them singletons. The specimen sequenced was PBMCs. Receptors were obtained from a woman aged 18-29 years in good health and CMV-seronegative.

The chain is built from TRBV28 and TRBJ1-5, with D perhaps TRBD1 (6 bases). Germline loops: CDR1 MDHEN, CDR2 SYDVKM. Between the trimmed V and J ends, which lost 5 bases and 1 base, there was a span of 15 bases. The CDR3 covers 16 residues. CDR3 sequence (DNA): TGTGCCAGCAGTAATACAGGGCGAAAGAGCAATCAGCCCCAGCATTTT. Its protein product is CASSNTGRKSNQPQHF.

The chain has TRBV11-2 and TRBJ1-5, with D perhaps matching TRBD1 (6 bases). CDR1 and CDR2 (germline): SGHAT, FQNNGV. V was clipped by 4 bases and J by 7 bases, with 11 bases between them. The CDR3 sequence is 13 residues long. The CDR3 reads CASSSRGDQPQHF. CDR3 coding DNA: TGTGCCAGCAGCTCCAGGGGAGACCAGCCCCAGCATTTT.

The genes are TRBV2 and TRBJ2-3; 10 bases agree with TRBD2. This CDR3 region has 13 residues. Losses at the gene ends were 8 bases for V and 5 bases for J; bases not matched to a gene: 4. Germline lookup yields CDR1 SNHLY and CDR2 FYNNEI. The CDR3 nucleotides are TGTGCCAGCGGACGACTAGCGGGAGATACGCAGTATTTT. It encodes CASGRLAGDTQYF.

V is TRBV6-6 and J is TRBJ2-7; D is possibly TRBD1 (6 bases). The ends were cut back, 5 bases at V and 2 bases at J, with 13 bases in the middle. The CDR3 consists of 14 residues. CDR1 and CDR2 (germline): MNHNY, SVGAGI (reference sequence). The CDR3 nucleotides read TGTGCCAGCAGTACTGACAGGATTCCCTACGAGCAGTACTTC. Its protein product is CASSTDRIPYEQYF.

V is TRBV6-1 and J is TRBJ1-1, with TRBD1 matching 7 bases. This CDR3 contains 14 residues. The germline V gene has CDR1 MNHNS and CDR2 SASEGT. Trimming took 8 bases from V and 0 from J; bases not matched to a gene: 6. In nucleotides, the CDR3 is TGTGCCAGCCGAACAGGACAGGTGAACACTGAAGCTTTCTTT. Its translation: CASRTGQVNTEAFF.

V is TRBV5-8 and J is TRBJ2-1, with D perhaps matching TRBD2 (7 bases). V dropped 0 bases and J dropped 7 bases, with 11 bases sitting between them. This CDR3 has 14 amino acids. Germline loops: CDR1 SGHTS, CDR2 YDEGEE. CDR3 DNA: TGTGCCAGCAGCTTGGAAGGGGGGGTGAATGAGCAGTTCTTC. Protein: CASSLEGGVNEQFF.

The chain employs TRBV27 and TRBJ2-7; unclear D gene. CDR1 is MNHEY, CDR2 SMNVEV, per germline (reference sequence). V was shortened by 4 bases and J by 3 bases, with 10 bases between the two germline ends. The CDR3 loop spans 13 amino acids. In DNA, the CDR3 is TGTGCCAGCAGTTCGCAGACACTCTACGAGCAGTACTTC. This gives the protein CASSSQTLYEQYF.

This chain joins TRBV2 and TRBJ2-3; D possibly corresponds to TRBD2 (5 bases). The germline CDR1 and CDR2 sequences are SNHLY and FYNNEI. This CDR3 is built from 16 residues. The ends were cut back, 8 bases at V and 5 bases at J, with 23 bases in the middle. The CDR3 loop reads CASYRTRQVLIDTQYF. Written as DNA, the CDR3 is TGTGCCAGCTATCGGACTCGTCAGGTTCTCATAGATACGCAGTATTTT.

The genes are TRBV7-6 and TRBJ1-3, with D perhaps matching TRBD1 (5 bases). CDR1 is SGHVS, CDR2 FNYEAQ, per germline. The CDR3 sequence is 16 residues long. V was trimmed by 1 base and J by 0 bases, leaving 10 bases between them. CDR3: CASSLELGRSGNTIYF. The CDR3 DNA sequence: TGTGCCAGCAGCTTAGAGCTGGGGCGCTCTGGAAACACCATATATTTT. The complete variable domain, with remaining parts taken from reference TRBV7-6 and TRBJ1-3, reads GAGVSQSPRYKVTKRGQDVALRCDPISGHVSLYWYRQALGQGPEFLTYFNYEAQQDKSGLPNDRFSAERPEGSISTLTIQRTEQRDSAMYRCASSLELGRSGNTIYFGEGSWLTVV.

The J gene is TRBJ2-7, the V gene TRBV6-5, with a tentative D call TRBD1 (6 bases). The V end was cut by 2 bases, the J end by 2 bases, with 7 bases between. Germline lookup yields CDR1 MNHEY and CDR2 SVGAGI. The CDR3 spans 13 residues. CDR3 coding DNA: TGTGCCAGCAGTTACAACAGGGCCTACGAGCAGTACTTC. Its translation is CASSYNRAYEQYF.

This chain connects TRBV19 to TRBJ2-2; D ambiguous. Germline V lookup: CDR1 LNHDA, CDR2 SQIVND (reference sequence). CDR3 length: 13 residues. V was clipped by 5 bases and J by 6 bases, with 10 bases between them. CDR3 loop: CASSRQSAGELFF. CDR3 coding DNA: TGTGCCAGTAGTCGCCAGTCCGCCGGGGAGCTGTTTTTT.

The count of this clone is one. The chain employs TRBV19 and TRBJ2-2, with D perhaps TRBD1 (6 bases). This CDR3 has 14 amino acids. V lost 8 bases, J lost 1 base, and 11 bases lay in between. CDR1 is LNHDA, CDR2 SQIVND, per germline (reference sequence). The DNA for the CDR3 is TGTGCCAGTGCGAGGGGGTTGAACACCGGGGAGCTGTTTTTT. Residues: CASARGLNTGELFF. The variable domain in full, completed from reference TRBV19 and TRBJ2-2, reads DGGITQSPKYLFRKEGQNVTLSCEQNLNHDAMYWYRQDPGQGLRLIYYSQIVNDFQKGDIAEGYSVSREKKESFPLTVTSAQKNPTAFYLCASARGLNTGELFFGEGSRLTVL.

This clone was counted once. The CDR3 nucleotides read TGTGCCAGCAGTTTACAGGGGTCCAATCAGCCCCAGCATTTT. This translates into CASSLQGSNQPQHF. The chain carries TRBV6-5 and TRBJ1-5; TRBD1 aligns across 7 bases. CDR3 length: 14 residues. V trimming: 4 bases; J trimming: 3 bases; junction bases outside the gene matches: 3. In germline, CDR1 is MNHEY, CDR2 SVGAGI.

V is TRBV5-1 and J is TRBJ2-7; a weak D match, TRBD1 (6 bases). Germline loops: CDR1 SGHRS, CDR2 YFSETQ. Deletions cut 3 bases from V and 1 base from J, with 11 bases between. This CDR3 contains 14 residues. In DNA form, the CDR3 reads TGCGCCAGCAGCTCCCGAGGGGGATCCTACGAGCAGTACTTC. The encoded protein is CASSSRGGSYEQYF.

The chain has TRBV7-9 and TRBJ1-2; TRBD1 is a possible D gene (5 bases). Between the trimmed V and J ends, which lost 1 base and 4 bases, there was a span of 10 bases. The CDR3 is 14 amino acids. In germline, CDR1 is SEHNR, CDR2 FQNEAQ (reference sequence). The CDR3 DNA sequence: TGTGCCAGCAGCTTAGTAGCGGGGACCTATGGCTACACCTTC. It yields the protein CASSLVAGTYGYTF.

There are a few counts of this clone. A read error may account for a junction end that differs from germline. CDR3 nucleotides: TGTGCTAGCAGCTTAGGTCCTAGCGGGAGTGGGGAGACCCAGTACTTC. Translating it yields CASSLGPSGSGETQYF. This chain links TRBV7-7 with TRBJ2-5; TRBD2 agrees at 10 bases. The germline V gene has CDR1 SSHAT and CDR2 FNYEAQ (reference sequence). This CDR3 contains 16 residues.

In this sample, this clone turned up once. The chain is built from TRBV7-3 and TRBJ2-2, with no clear D. The CDR3 has 12 amino acids. In germline, CDR1 is SGHTA, CDR2 FQGTGA. Trimming stripped 6 bases from V and 4 bases from J, with 6 bases between. The CDR3 DNA reads as TGTGCCAGCAGGAAGAGCACCGGGGAGCTGTTTTTT. Residues: CASRKSTGELFF.

V gene TRBV7-8 combines with J gene TRBJ1-5, with D possibly being TRBD1 (5 bases). Germline V gene lookup returns CDR1 SGHVS and CDR2 FQNEAQ. The V gene lost 4 bases and the J gene lost 6 bases, with 13 bases spanning the gap. The CDR3 sequence is 14 residues long. As DNA, the CDR3 is TGTGCCAGCAGCTCCCCCCCCCAGGGTCAGCCCCAGCATTTT. Residues: CASSSPPQGQPQHF.

The rearrangement uses TRBV11-2 and TRBJ1-5; the D is unclear. This CDR3 has 13 amino acids. Looked up from germline, CDR1 is SGHAT and CDR2 is FQNNGV. The V end was cut by 4 bases, the J end by 5 bases, with 9 bases between. The CDR3 coding sequence is TGTGCCAGCAGCTCCGGTACCGATCAGCCCCAGCATTTT. This translates into CASSSGTDQPQHF.

The chain employs TRBV10-2 and TRBJ2-4, with D hard to call. Germline CDR1 is WSHSY and CDR2 is SAAADI. V lost 3 bases to trimming and J lost 0 bases, with 6 bases between them. This CDR3 has 14 residues. In DNA, the CDR3 is TGCGCCAGCAGTGACCTCGGAGCCAAAAACATTCAGTACTTC. Translating gives CASSDLGAKNIQYF.

The chain joins TRBV14 to TRBJ2-2; D perhaps matches TRBD1 (6 bases). V was cut by 1 base and J by 2 bases, with 17 bases left in between. Germline V gene lookup returns CDR1 SGHDN and CDR2 FVKESK. The CDR3 is 18 amino acids. The CDR3 region is CASSQGVLRGFNTGELFF. The CDR3 coding sequence is TGTGCCAGCAGCCAAGGTGTTCTCAGGGGATTCAACACCGGGGAGCTGTTTTTT.

V usage is TRBV29-1 and J usage is TRBJ2-7; possible D gene TRBD2, 6 bases. Germline V gene data show CDR1 as SQVTM and CDR2 as ANQGSEA. V was shortened by 4 bases and J by 9 bases, with 19 bases between the two germline ends. This CDR3 comprises 13 residues. The CDR3 loop is CSVGDGSQIGQYF. DNA of the CDR3: TGCAGCGTTGGGGACGGGAGCCAGATAGGGCAGTACTTC.